This entry is about one T cell receptor beta chain. Its antigen is undetermined. Only in-frame clones appear in the TCRdb table, and some are missing; sequencing was by immunoSEQ multiplex PCR. The sample includes tens of thousands of clones, approximately 93% of them seen just once. The data belong to a study of siplizumab effects on memory and regulatory T cells. Study observations and caveats: Confirmation that proliferating Tregs from siplizumab cultures had suppressive function was not obtained. Of the alloreactive clones, only a minor fraction mapped to unstimulated subsets.

The sequencing sample was made of CD8+ T cells sorted from blood. This clonotype was obtained from a human donor in good health.

The CDR3: CASSPTDVNTGELFF. CDR3 bases: TGTGCCAGCTCACCTACGGACGTTAACACCGGGGAGCTGTTTTTT. V gene TRBV18 combines with J gene TRBJ2-2; D not resolved. V was cut by 3 bases and J by 2 bases, with 10 bases left in between. CDR1 and CDR2 from the germline V gene are KGHSH and LQKENI. The CDR3 has 15 amino acids.